This TCR beta chain was found in a study of Graves' ophthalmopathy and Graves' hyperthyroidism. The V end was cut by 7 bases, the J end by 2 bases, with 14 bases between. CDR1 and CDR2 from the germline V gene are SQVTM and ANQGSEA. This CDR3 has 13 residues. This clonotype occurred once. TCR beta CDR3 amplification used RNA transcripts. A first-round RT-PCR used HTBI primers, followed by a second-round multiplex PCR. From the multiplex PCR reads, TCRdb called clonotypes with MiXCR, one entry per CDR3 protein. Of hundreds of thousands of distinct CDR3 sequences listed, about 41% are singletons. The TCR originated in an adult man with Graves' ophthalmopathy. This chain uses TRBV29-1 with TRBJ2-5, with D unclear. The sequencing input was peripheral blood. CDR3 sequence (DNA): TGCAGCGCCACGACCGGCCCACAAGAGACCCAGTACTTC. Its protein is CSATTGPQETQYF. Drawing the rest from reference TRBV29-1 and TRBJ2-5, the complete variable domain is SAVISQKPSRDICQRGTSLTIQCQVDSQVTMMFWYRQQPGQSLTLIATANQGSEATYESGFVIDKFPISRPNLTFSTLTVSNMSPEDSSIYLCSATTGPQETQYFGPGTRLLVL.